What follows are 16 T cell receptor beta chains derived from one specimen sequenced in a study of lymphopenia after photon versus proton radiotherapy. This table comes from immunoSEQ multiplex PCR, and its TCRdb copy is limited to in-frame clones, with some not included. The sample has about 70,000 clones, around 93% seen once. Sequencing was performed on peripheral blood, taken from a patient treated with photon-based radiotherapy. These receptors came from a woman aged 40-49 years with cholangiocarcinoma.

The chain recombines TRBV2 with TRBJ2-5; 8 bases align to TRBD2. Germline lookup yields CDR1 SNHLY and CDR2 FYNNEI. The CDR3 is 15 amino acids. V gave up 6 bases and J gave up 3 bases; unmatched junction bases: 9. The CDR3 DNA is TGTGCCAGCAGCGGGGGGAGCGGGGGCGAAGAGACCCAGTACTTC. It translates to CASSGGSGGEETQYF.

The chain combines TRBV14 with TRBJ2-7, with D uncertain. Trimming stripped 4 bases from V and 1 base from J, with 11 bases between. The CDR3 runs to 14 residues. Germline values: CDR1 SGHDN, CDR2 FVKESK. CDR3 sequence reads: CASSPMGFSYEQYF. The CDR3 bases are TGTGCCAGCAGCCCTATGGGGTTTTCCTACGAGCAGTACTTC.

V usage is TRBV30 and J usage is TRBJ1-6; 8 bases agree with TRBD1. This CDR3 spans 15 amino acids. Germline CDR1 reads GTSNPN; CDR2 reads SVGIG (reference sequence). Trimming took 0 bases from V and 9 from J; bases not matched to a gene: 7. CDR3 amino acids: CAWSVETGGASPLHF. In DNA form, the CDR3 reads TGTGCCTGGAGTGTGGAAACAGGGGGAGCTTCACCCCTCCACTTT.

This sequence joins TRBV6-1 and TRBJ2-7, with a tentative D call TRBD1 (6 bases). V was shortened by 4 bases and J by 5 bases, with 15 bases between the two germline ends. The germline V gene encodes CDR1 MNHNS and CDR2 SASEGT. The CDR3 runs 14 residues. The CDR3 DNA reads TGTGCCAGCAGTGGCCCCAGGGGTTTCCACGAGCAGTACTTC. Protein sequence: CASSGPRGFHEQYF.

This chain uses TRBV11-2 with TRBJ2-1, with 11 positions matching TRBD2. After removal of 5 bases from V and 0 bases from J, the junction contained 9 bases not matched to a gene. Germline V lookup: CDR1 SGHAT, CDR2 FQNNGV. This CDR3 region has 18 residues. CDR3 in amino acids: CASSIRPTSGSSYNEQFF. The DNA of the CDR3 is TGTGCCAGCAGCATACGACCCACTAGCGGGAGCTCCTACAATGAGCAGTTCTTC. Full variable domain (remainder filled in from reference TRBV11-2 and TRBJ2-1): EAGVAQSPRYKIIEKRQSVAFWCNPISGHATLYWYQQILGQGPKLLIQFQNNGVVDDSQLPKDRFSAERLKGVDSTLKIQPAKLEDSAVYLCASSIRPTSGSSYNEQFFGPGTRLTVL.

The chain joins TRBV30 to TRBJ2-1; D uncertain. This CDR3 comprises 14 residues. Trimming took off 6 bases at V and 1 base at J, with 13 bases between the two ends. The germline CDR1 and CDR2 sequences are GTSNPN and SVGIG (reference sequence). The CDR3 DNA reads as TGTGCCTGCTTGCAAGGACGGTCCTACAATGAGCAGTTCTTC. Amino acid sequence: CACLQGRSYNEQFF.

This clone was seen a handful of times. This chain uses TRBV4-2 with TRBJ2-5, with D perhaps assigned TRBD1 or TRBD2 (5 bases each). Deletions cut 4 bases from V and 2 bases from J, with 17 bases between. Germline CDR1 and CDR2: LGHNA and YNFKEQ. This CDR3 has 16 amino acids. CDR3 amino acids: CASSPQLGTGQETQYF. The DNA for the CDR3 is TGTGCCAGCAGCCCCCAATTGGGGACCGGTCAAGAGACCCAGTACTTC.

This chain links TRBV5-1 with TRBJ2-1, with 7 bases aligning to TRBD1. Germline-derived CDR1 and CDR2 are SGHRS and YFSETQ. Germline trimming cut 4 bases from V and 0 bases from J; bases unmatched to any gene: 4. The CDR3 length is 15 residues. For the CDR3, the DNA is TGCGCCAGCAGCACAGGGGACGTCTCCTACAATGAGCAGTTCTTC. Residues: CASSTGDVSYNEQFF.

The gene calls are TRBV19 and TRBJ2-1; D gene ambiguous. This CDR3 has 12 amino acids. The germline V and J ends were trimmed by 7 bases and 5 bases, with 9 bases remaining between them. CDR1 LNHDA and CDR2 SQIVND come from the germline V gene (reference sequence). CDR3 loop: CASKSLNNEQFF. As DNA, the CDR3 is TGTGCCAGTAAGTCTTTAAACAATGAGCAGTTCTTC.

This sequence joins TRBV30 and TRBJ2-7, with D possibly matching TRBD1 (6 bases). Germline V gives CDR1 GTSNPN, CDR2 SVGIG (reference sequence). V was clipped by 3 bases and J by 3 bases, with 18 bases between them. CDR3 length equals 15 residues. The CDR3 sequence is CAWRAGGLKGYEQYF. The CDR3 nucleotides are TGTGCCTGGAGGGCTGGGGGCCTGAAAGGCTACGAGCAGTACTTC.

The genes are TRBV27 and TRBJ1-1, with no clear D. CDR1 and CDR2 from the germline V gene are MNHEY and SMNVEV (reference sequence). CDR3 size: 14 residues. Trimming removed 4 bases at V and 5 bases at J, with 14 bases between. The CDR3 DNA reads as TGTGCCAGCAGTTCTAGTCCTAAGGGTACTGAAGCTTTCTTT. Translation: CASSSSPKGTEAFF.

This chain joins TRBV28 and TRBJ1-1; tentatively, D is TRBD1 (6 bases). V lost 6 bases to trimming and J lost 8 bases, with 13 bases between them. The CDR3 contains 12 residues. Germline V gene lookup returns CDR1 MDHEN and CDR2 SYDVKM. This chain's CDR3 is CASSPGQPEAFF. In nucleotides, the CDR3 is TGTGCCAGCAGCCCTGGACAGCCCGAAGCTTTCTTT.

This chain uses TRBV5-6 with TRBJ1-1; TRBD1 aligns across 10 bases. Per germline, CDR1 SGHDT and CDR2 YYEEEE. The V gene end was trimmed by 4 bases and the J gene end by 7 bases; junction bases not matched to a gene: 7. The CDR3 extends over 14 amino acids. The CDR3 DNA follows: TGTGCCAGCAGCAAGGGACAGGGGATCAATGAAGCTTTCTTT. It codes for CASSKGQGINEAFF.

V usage is TRBV9 and J usage is TRBJ1-1; D not resolved. Per the germline V gene, CDR1 is SGDLS and CDR2 is YYNGEE. This CDR3 spans 13 amino acids. Trimming cost V 0 bases and J 7 bases, with 10 bases left between them. As DNA, the CDR3 is TGTGCCAGCAGCGTAGGTGTTGGGAGTGAAGCTTTCTTT. It translates to CASSVGVGSEAFF.

Written as DNA, the CDR3 is TGCGCCAGCAGCCAAGAGGACTACGCAGCTAACTATGGCTACACCTTC. This gives the protein CASSQEDYAANYGYTF. The chain employs TRBV4-1 and TRBJ1-2; D remains ambiguous. V lost 0 bases to trimming and J lost 0 bases, with 11 bases between them. The CDR3 consists of 16 residues. The V gene's germline CDR1 is MGHRA and CDR2 YSYEKL.

This clone was detected once. The V call is TRBV28, the J call TRBJ1-1; weak D call: TRBD1 (5 bases). Trimming shortened V by 2 bases and J by 3 bases, and 13 bases separated the two germline ends. Germline lookup yields CDR1 MDHEN and CDR2 SYDVKM. There are 15 residues in the CDR3. CDR3 loop: CASSLQGSLHTEAFF. The CDR3 nucleotides are TGTGCCAGCAGTTTACAGGGCAGCCTTCACACTGAAGCTTTCTTT.